The text below deals with one T cell receptor beta chain. Original analysis: Cell counts per sample came from amplifying reference gene primers. Data came from immunoSEQ multiplex PCR; TCRdb stores just in-frame clones and leaves some out. Clonal size and the V and J genes are those of that table, whereas D and trimming came from the DNA. Of approximately 150,000 clones in the sample, under 85% were seen once. The source of the sample is a study of blood T cell repertoires in COVID-19. Study summary: Samples came from the United States, Italy and Spain, spanning acute and convalescent COVID-19. PBMCs, B-cell-depleted T cells, or T cells were the source of the cDNA or gDNA that made up the material.

The CDR3 runs to 16 residues. The J segment lost 9 bases and the V segment lost 6 bases, leaving 11 bases of the junction unmatched. Germline loops: CDR1 MGHDK, CDR2 SYGVNS. J is TRBJ2-1 and V is TRBV25-1; TRBD2 matches 13 bases. This clonotype was obtained from a man between 70 and 80 years old who had recovered from COVID-19. What was sequenced was peripheral blood. The CDR3 DNA sequence: TGTGCCAGCAGAGAAACAACTAGCGGGAGGGCGGGTGAGCAGTTCTTC. It codes for CASRETTSGRAGEQFF.